This entry lists 30 T cell receptor beta chains sequenced from one sample in a study of cytomegalovirus exposure and HLA in healthy donors. PCR used 60 Vbeta primers and 13 Jbeta primers. Clones were sequenced by immunoSEQ multiplex PCR, and TCRdb holds only the in-frame ones, with some missing. The table lists tens of thousands of clones, 89% of them singletons. Input material: PBMCs. The receptors stem from a young man in good health and CMV-seropositive.

Only one count was recorded for this clone. The rearrangement links TRBV2 to TRBJ2-5; a weak D match, TRBD2 (6 bases). The J call may be incorrect, as the DNA end agrees better with TRBJ2-7. Germline V gives CDR1 SNHLY, CDR2 FYNNEI. The length of the CDR3 is 14 residues. CDR3 DNA: TGTGCCACCGGGGAGGACACCTACTCCTACGAGCAGTACTTC. It is translated as CATGEDTYSYEQYF.

The chain employs TRBV14 and TRBJ2-5, with TRBD2 as a possible D gene (6 bases). This CDR3 region has 15 residues. Germline assignment: CDR1 SGHDN and CDR2 FVKESK. Trimming removed 3 bases from V and 1 base from J, with 12 bases in between. CDR3 sequence: CASSHGRSIQETQYF. Here the CDR3 DNA reads TGTGCCAGCAGCCACGGGAGATCCATCCAAGAGACCCAGTACTTC.

The J gene is TRBJ2-7, the V gene TRBV27, with D tentatively TRBD1 (6 bases). Germline V gene data show CDR1 as MNHEY and CDR2 as SMNVEV (reference sequence). V shed 0 bases and J shed 6 bases, with 15 bases lying between them. The CDR3 consists of 15 residues. CDR3 sequence reads: CASSLSQGRVREQYF. DNA of the CDR3: TGTGCCAGCAGTTTATCACAGGGTCGGGTTCGCGAGCAGTACTTC.

The rearrangement links TRBV7-9 to TRBJ2-3; 11 bases line up with TRBD2. The V gene's germline CDR1 is SEHNR and CDR2 FQNEAQ (reference sequence). After removal of 5 bases from V and 2 bases from J, the junction contained 9 bases not matched to a gene. The CDR3 has 17 residues. The CDR3 spells CASSTGTSGTPTDTQYF. The DNA of the CDR3 is TGTGCCAGCAGCACTGGGACTAGCGGAACCCCCACAGATACGCAGTATTTT.

The chain couples TRBV5-8 to TRBJ1-2, with D possibly being TRBD1 (6 bases). The V end was cut by 4 bases, the J end by 1 base, with 17 bases between. CDR3 length: 16 amino acids. Germline V CDR1 and CDR2: SGHTS, YDEGEE. The CDR3 spells CASSLGGRKHNYGYTF. DNA for the CDR3: TGTGCCAGCAGCCTGGGGGGGCGAAAGCATAACTATGGCTACACCTTC.

The chain links TRBV4-1 to TRBJ1-3, with D maybe TRBD1 (6 bases). This CDR3 is built from 17 residues. Looked up from germline, CDR1 is MGHRA and CDR2 is YSYEKL. V lost 4 bases, J lost 0 bases, and 16 bases lay in between. The CDR3, as DNA: TGCGCCAGCAGCCCTAGGGGGGGGGCCTACTCTGGAAACACCATATATTTT. Amino acids: CASSPRGGAYSGNTIYF.

The V gene is TRBV6-5, the J gene TRBJ2-3; D is unresolved. V was trimmed by 0 bases and J by 7 bases, leaving 11 bases between them. Per the germline V gene, CDR1 is MNHEY and CDR2 is SVGAGI. The CDR3 loop spans 14 amino acids. The CDR3 protein is CASSYSMVLNTQYF. The CDR3 DNA is TGTGCCAGCAGTTACTCGATGGTCCTAAATACGCAGTATTTT.

The chain links TRBV19 to TRBJ2-3, with a possible D match to TRBD2 (6 bases). Germline V CDR1 and CDR2: LNHDA, SQIVND (reference sequence). The CDR3 loop spans 13 amino acids. The V and J ends lost 4 bases and 3 bases respectively, with 8 bases between them. As DNA, the CDR3 is TGTGCCAGTAGTAGACTAGAGACAGATACGCAGTATTTT. This encodes CASSRLETDTQYF.

The V gene is TRBV7-2, the J gene TRBJ1-1, with D uncertain. Germline-derived CDR1 and CDR2 are SGHTA and FQGNSA. The CDR3 spans 12 residues. V was clipped by 1 base and J by 7 bases, with 7 bases between them. CDR3 amino acids: CASSLEENEAFF. The CDR3 nucleotides read TGTGCCAGCAGCTTAGAGGAGAATGAAGCTTTCTTT.

This clone was observed a few times. This chain uses TRBV6-4 with TRBJ2-1; 8 bases line up with TRBD2. V shed 6 bases and J 9 bases; nucleotides not matched to a gene: 7. This CDR3 comprises 13 residues. Germline V gene data show CDR1 as MRHNA and CDR2 as SNTAGT. The CDR3 region is CASSATGGGEQFF. In nucleotides, the CDR3 is TGTGCCAGCAGCGCAACGGGAGGGGGTGAGCAGTTCTTC.

This chain links TRBV7-9 with TRBJ2-7; the match to TRBD1 covers 8 bases. V lost 3 bases to trimming and J lost 3 bases; unmatched junction nucleotides: 7. The germline gives CDR1 SEHNR, CDR2 FQNEAQ (reference sequence). This CDR3 spans 15 amino acids. As DNA, the CDR3 is TGTGCCAGCAGCTTTGGGACCACAGGGGGCTACGAGCAGTACTTC. Protein: CASSFGTTGGYEQYF.

V usage is TRBV19 and J usage is TRBJ2-4, with D maybe TRBD2 (6 bases). This CDR3 contains 13 residues. CDR1 and CDR2 from the germline V gene are LNHDA and SQIVND (reference sequence). V was clipped by 10 bases and J by 4 bases, with 14 bases between them. The CDR3 sequence is CATLDGGKNIQYF. CDR3 nucleotide sequence: TGTGCCACCTTAGACGGGGGAAAAAACATTCAGTACTTC.

CDR3 DNA sequence: TGTGCCAGCAGCTCGGGCTCGGGGGGCTACACCTTC. The encoded protein is CASSSGSGGYTF. The chain couples TRBV13 to TRBJ1-2; D uncertain. Per germline, CDR1 PRHDT and CDR2 FYEKMQ (reference sequence). The CDR3 is made up of 12 amino acids. Trimming pared 4 bases from V and 8 bases from J, leaving 11 bases between.

J is TRBJ2-1 and V is TRBV7-2, with TRBD2 identical over 7 bases. Per germline, CDR1 SGHTA and CDR2 FQGNSA. The CDR3 loop spans 12 amino acids. Trimming took 11 bases from V and 10 from J; bases not matched to a gene: 11. The CDR3 DNA follows: TGTGCCGGTGGGTGGCGGGAGAGAGAGCAGTTCTTC. This gives the protein CAGGWREREQFF.

This clone appeared a single time. V is TRBV6-4 and J is TRBJ2-2; unclear D gene. The CDR3 spans 13 residues. Germline CDR1 is MRHNA and CDR2 is SNTAGT. With 6 bases removed from V and 5 bases from J, the gap between germline ends came to 10 bases. The CDR3: CASSESITGELFF. The CDR3 bases are TGTGCCAGCAGCGAGTCCATAACCGGGGAGCTGTTTTTT.

The chain joins TRBV9 to TRBJ2-6; D gene ambiguous. CDR3 length: 17 amino acids. Germline CDR1 and CDR2: SGDLS and YYNGEE. Trimming took 4 bases from V and 0 from J, leaving 14 bases between them. The CDR3 spells CASSSPSVFSGANVLTF. The CDR3 region has the DNA TGTGCCAGCAGCTCACCCTCGGTGTTCTCTGGGGCCAACGTCCTGACTTTC.

This rearrangement joins TRBV6-5 to TRBJ2-1, with 8 nucleotides matching TRBD2. The CDR3 contains 15 residues. V lost 6 bases and J lost 8; bases outside the gene matches: 12. CDR1 MNHEY and CDR2 SVGAGI come from the germline V gene. CDR3 loop: CASSLSGDPEDEQFF. CDR3 bases: TGTGCCAGCAGCCTTAGCGGGGACCCTGAGGATGAGCAGTTCTTC.

This rearrangement joins TRBV18 to TRBJ1-3, with 7 bases lining up with TRBD1. Germline V gene sequence: CDR1 KGHSH, CDR2 LQKENI. V shed 6 bases, J shed 4 bases, and the junction held 12 bases outside the gene matches. The CDR3 runs 16 residues. The DNA of the CDR3 is TGTGCCAGCTCCCCATCTACAGGGGATGACGGAAACACCATATATTTT. It translates to CASSPSTGDDGNTIYF.

The J gene is TRBJ2-2, the V gene TRBV5-1; tentative D call: TRBD1 (5 bases). Trimming took off 4 bases at V and 0 bases at J, with 10 bases between the two ends. This CDR3 is built from 15 residues. CDR1 SGHRS and CDR2 YFSETQ come from the germline V gene. CDR3 in DNA: TGCGCCAGCAGCACCAGGGCCCCGAACACCGGGGAGCTGTTTTTT. Its protein product is CASSTRAPNTGELFF.

The chain uses TRBV5-5 and TRBJ2-5; 8 bases match TRBD1. Germline CDR1 is SGHKS and CDR2 is YYEKEE (reference sequence). The CDR3 consists of 17 residues. V shed 1 base and J 2 bases; nucleotides not matched to a gene: 10. CDR3 in DNA: TGTGCCAGCAGCTTGTATATGAAGGGGACAGGACAAGAGACCCAGTACTTC. Amino acid sequence: CASSLYMKGTGQETQYF. Variable domain in full (rest from reference TRBV5-5 and TRBJ2-5): DAGVTQSPTHLIKTRGQQVTLRCSPISGHKSVSWYQQVLGQGPQFIFQYYEKEERGRGNFPDRFSARQFPNYSSELNVNALLLGDSALYLCASSLYMKGTGQETQYFGPGTRLLVL.

This clone was seen once. The same CDR3 is also encoded by other DNA sequences in this sample. CDR3 nucleotide sequence: TGCGCCAGCAGCCAAGATTCGGGGAGCGGGGCCAAAAACATTCAGTACTTC. Protein product: CASSQDSGSGAKNIQYF. The rearrangement links TRBV4-3 to TRBJ2-4, with D possibly being TRBD2 (6 bases). The V gene's germline CDR1 is LGHNA and CDR2 YSLEER. Trimming took 0 bases from V and 1 from J, leaving 13 bases between them. This CDR3 is 17 amino acids long.

This chain links TRBV5-4 with TRBJ2-5; 8 positions agree with TRBD2. The CDR3 is 15 residues long. The trim removed 4 bases at V and 2 bases at J, leaving 7 bases unmatched. Germline CDR1 is SGHNT and CDR2 is YYREEE (reference sequence). The CDR3 here is CASSDGTRDQETQYF. The CDR3 bases are TGTGCCAGCAGCGACGGGACTAGAGATCAAGAGACCCAGTACTTC.

The chain couples TRBV19 to TRBJ2-1; a possible D gene is TRBD2 (6 bases). V lost 4 bases and J 0 bases, leaving 10 bases between the germline ends. This CDR3 has 15 residues. CDR1 and CDR2 from the germline V gene are LNHDA and SQIVND (reference sequence). The CDR3 bases are TGTGCCAGTAGTAACGGGGGAAGCTCCTACAATGAGCAGTTCTTC. Its protein is CASSNGGSSYNEQFF.

V usage is TRBV5-6 and J usage is TRBJ2-4, with D possibly TRBD2 on 5 matching bases. Trimming removed 5 bases from V and 0 bases from J, with 15 bases in between. The CDR3 spans 16 residues. The germline V gene encodes CDR1 SGHDT and CDR2 YYEEEE. DNA of the CDR3: TGTGCCAGCAGGACGAGGGCGGATGGAGCCAAAAACATTCAGTACTTC. Its protein product is CASRTRADGAKNIQYF.

The chain links TRBV7-8 to TRBJ2-5; a possible D gene is TRBD1 (5 bases). V lost 1 base, J lost 4 bases, and 10 bases lay in between. Germline lookup yields CDR1 SGHVS and CDR2 FQNEAQ. The CDR3 totals 14 residues. The CDR3: CASSLGGSPETQYF. In DNA, the CDR3 is TGTGCCAGCAGCTTAGGGGGCAGCCCAGAGACCCAGTACTTC.

The chain uses TRBV7-2 and TRBJ1-3, with D possibly TRBD1 on 6 matching bases. The ends were cut back, 5 bases at V and 1 base at J, with 18 bases in the middle. This CDR3 has 17 residues. Germline V gives CDR1 SGHTA, CDR2 FQGNSA. The CDR3 DNA follows: TGTGCCAGCAGCATCTCTGGGGGCCCCGGGTCTGGAAACACCATATATTTT. Its protein is CASSISGGPGSGNTIYF.

The chain's CDR3 is CASSSSSAGSYEQYF. The CDR3 region has the DNA TGTGCCAGCAGTTCCTCGAGCGCGGGGTCCTACGAGCAGTACTTC. J is TRBJ2-7 and V is TRBV28, with D perhaps matching TRBD2 (6 bases). The germline V gene encodes CDR1 MDHEN and CDR2 SYDVKM. The CDR3 loop spans 15 amino acids. The V gene lost 4 bases and the J gene lost 1 base, with 14 bases spanning the gap.

The chain recombines TRBV5-5 with TRBJ2-1, with 8 positions matching TRBD2. This CDR3 is built from 17 residues. The V gene's germline CDR1 is SGHKS and CDR2 YYEKEE (reference sequence). The ends lost 0 bases at V and 6 bases at J; junction bases unmatched: 11. CDR3 DNA sequence: TGTGCCAGCAGCTTGGATAAGAAGCGAGCGGGGGTCAATGAGCAGTTCTTC. This encodes CASSLDKKRAGVNEQFF.

This sequence joins TRBV6-4 and TRBJ1-4; perhaps TRBD1 as D (6 bases). V lost 0 bases, J lost 8 bases, and 13 bases lay in between. The CDR3 has 15 amino acids. The germline gives CDR1 MRHNA, CDR2 SNTAGT. The CDR3 bases are TGTGCCAGCAGTGACTCGGCAGGGGATCAAGAAAAACTGTTTTTT. It codes for CASSDSAGDQEKLFF.

V gene TRBV6-1 combines with J gene TRBJ1-5; D is uncertain. Germline V lookup: CDR1 MNHNS, CDR2 SASEGT. The CDR3 covers 13 residues. V was cut by 2 bases and J by 7 bases, with 9 bases left in between. CDR3 bases: TGTGCCAGCAGTGAACGCGAGGGACAGCCCCAGCATTTT. This gives the protein CASSEREGQPQHF.